The 24 T cell receptor beta chains in this list originate from one sample, sequenced in a study of regulatory T cells in long-lasting Graves disease. Time point described: persistent/refractory GD, antithyroid drugs over 5 years with positive TRAb. TCR sequences were obtained from RNA taken from PBMCs. The TCR beta library used iRepertoire HTBI primers with Arm-PCR amplification of CDR3. TCRdb called the multiplex PCR reads again in MiXCR, with one record for every CDR3 protein. The data contain about 470,000 distinct CDR3 sequences, roughly a fifth of them singletons. Sequenced here: peripheral blood mononuclear cells (PBMCs), sampled when the disease was refractory, from a patient treated with antithyroid drugs. The receptors originated from a female donor with Graves disease.

The gene calls are TRBV7-9 and TRBJ1-6; 7 bases agree with TRBD1. V trimming: 3 bases; J trimming: 6 bases; junction bases outside the gene matches: 5. Germline loops: CDR1 SEHNR, CDR2 FQNEAQ (reference sequence). This CDR3 contains 15 residues. The CDR3 reads CASSFLGQPNSPLHF. In DNA, the CDR3 is TGTGCCAGCAGCTTTCTGGGACAGCCTAATTCACCCCTCCACTTT.

This clonotype was found many times. The chain couples TRBV30 to TRBJ2-7; D gene unclear. Germline V gives CDR1 GTSNPN, CDR2 SVGIG (reference sequence). The CDR3 extends over 11 amino acids. Trimming removed 3 bases at V and 1 base at J, with 4 bases between. The CDR3 reads CAWSGSYEQYF. CDR3 coding DNA: TGTGCCTGGAGCGGTTCCTACGAGCAGTACTTC.

The V and J genes are TRBV20-1 and TRBJ2-5; no definite D call. The germline CDR1 and CDR2 sequences are DFQATT and SNEGSKA (reference sequence). The ends were cut back, 6 bases at V and 5 bases at J, with 19 bases in the middle. The length of the CDR3 is 14 residues. CDR3 amino acids: CSAGTGGVGETQYF. The CDR3 DNA sequence: TGCAGTGCCGGAACGGGTGGGGTGGGGGAGACCCAGTACTTC.

The J gene is TRBJ1-6, the V gene TRBV27, with 9 positions matching TRBD1. The CDR3 is 16 residues long. The germline V gene encodes CDR1 MNHEY and CDR2 SMNVEV (reference sequence). Trimming at V came to 6 bases and at J to 10 bases, leaving 13 bases not matched to a gene. DNA for the CDR3: TGTGCCAGCAGAGGAGCCACAGGGGGCGTAAGGTCACCCCTCCACTTT. It translates to CASRGATGGVRSPLHF.

This clonotype was counted many times. The genes are TRBV5-1 and TRBJ1-1; no firm D call. CDR3 length: 12 residues. Trimming pared 4 bases from V and 2 bases from J, leaving 6 bases between. CDR1 and CDR2 from the germline V gene are SGHRS and YFSETQ. The CDR3 loop reads CASSIDNTEAFF. CDR3 bases: TGCGCCAGCAGCATCGACAACACTGAAGCTTTCTTT.

For this clonotype: Given a much more abundant clone one base away, this may be a read error. This chain's CDR3 is CSAPLLLSYTF. The CDR3 region has the DNA TGCAGTGCTCCCCTCCTATTGAGCTACACCTTC. The J gene is TRBJ1-2, the V gene TRBV20-1; D gene ambiguous. The V end lost 5 bases, the J end lost 9 bases, and 13 bases lay between the germline ends. CDR1 DFQATT and CDR2 SNEGSKA come from the germline V gene (reference sequence). This CDR3 is 11 amino acids long.

This clonotype was seen at least ten times. The genes are TRBV7-2 and TRBJ2-4; perhaps TRBD2 as D (6 bases). Trimming removed 0 bases at V and 0 bases at J, with 9 bases between. This CDR3 region has 16 residues. CDR1 and CDR2 (germline): SGHTA, FQGNSA. CDR3 protein: CASSLAGTLAKNIQYF. The CDR3 DNA follows: TGTGCCAGCAGCTTAGCTGGGACTCTAGCCAAAAACATTCAGTACTTC.

V is TRBV20-1 and J is TRBJ1-4; a weak D match, TRBD1 (5 bases). The CDR3 has 14 residues. From germline, CDR1 is DFQATT and CDR2 SNEGSKA (reference sequence). Trimming stripped 2 bases from V and 5 bases from J, with 12 bases between. The CDR3 nucleotides are TGCAGTGCTAGAATCCCGGGGGGGAATGAAAAACTGTTTTTT. This encodes CSARIPGGNEKLFF.

In its sample, this clonotype was seen a few times. V is TRBV7-3 and J is TRBJ2-2; TRBD2 is a possible D gene (6 bases). This CDR3 region has 14 residues. V dropped 4 bases and J dropped 4 bases, with 10 bases sitting between them. CDR1 SGHTA and CDR2 FQGTGA come from the germline V gene. This CDR3 is CASSSLEGTGELFF. The CDR3 coding sequence is TGTGCCAGCAGCTCACTGGAGGGCACCGGGGAGCTGTTTTTT.

This chain connects TRBV24-1 to TRBJ2-7; the D gene is possibly TRBD1 (5 bases). V was pared by 9 bases and J by 4 bases, with 12 bases between. The CDR3 consists of 12 residues. Germline lookup yields CDR1 KGHDR and CDR2 SFDVKD. CDR3 coding DNA: TGTGCCACCTCCCCCTCAGGGTACGAGCAGTACTTC. Encoded protein: CATSPSGYEQYF.

This clonotype showed up just a few times. The gene calls are TRBV5-1 and TRBJ2-7; maybe TRBD1 (6 bases). Deletions cut 0 bases from V and 4 bases from J, with 17 bases between. Germline values: CDR1 SGHRS, CDR2 YFSETQ. The CDR3 is 16 residues long. This chain's CDR3 is CASSLGPHKGVYEQYF. Here the CDR3 DNA reads TGCGCCAGCAGCTTGGGACCGCATAAGGGGGTTTACGAGCAGTACTTC.

In this sample, this clonotype turned up a few times. The chain has TRBV3-1 and TRBJ1-1, with 9 bases fitting TRBD1. The CDR3 spans 15 residues. The trim removed 3 bases at V and 6 bases at J, leaving 8 bases unmatched. Germline lookup yields CDR1 LGHDT and CDR2 YNNKEL (reference sequence). CDR3 sequence: CASSHGDREMPEAFF. CDR3 sequence (DNA): TGTGCCAGCAGCCACGGGGACAGGGAGATGCCTGAAGCTTTCTTT. Filled out from reference TRBV3-1 and TRBJ1-1, the complete variable domain reads DTAVSQTPKYLVTQMGNDKSIKCEQNLGHDTMYWYKQDSKKFLKIMFSYNNKELIINETVPNRFSPKSPDKAHLNLHINSLELGDSAVYFCASSHGDREMPEAFFGQGTRLTVV.

The CDR3 DNA follows: TGTGCCATCAGCCCCGGCCTACAGTCCCTCCAAGAGACCCAGTACTTC. Translation gives CAISPGLQSLQETQYF. The chain recombines TRBV10-3 with TRBJ2-5; D gene uncertain. The germline V and J ends were trimmed by 6 bases and 1 base, with 18 bases remaining between them. This CDR3 spans 16 amino acids. Germline V gene data show CDR1 as ENHRY and CDR2 as SYGVKD.

This clonotype was picked up a small number of times. The genes are TRBV6-1 and TRBJ1-6; D might be TRBD1 (6 bases). The V gene lost 5 bases and the J gene lost 8 bases, with 19 bases spanning the gap. This CDR3 is built from 16 residues. Germline assignment: CDR1 MNHNS and CDR2 SASEGT. For the CDR3, the DNA is TGTGCCAGCAGTAACGATCCGACAGGACGACATTCACCCCTCCACTTT. The encoded protein is CASSNDPTGRHSPLHF.

The chain has TRBV20-1 and TRBJ1-2, with a weak D call TRBD1 (5 bases). This CDR3 contains 14 residues. With 5 bases removed from V and 6 bases from J, the gap between germline ends came to 19 bases. Germline V gives CDR1 DFQATT, CDR2 SNEGSKA (reference sequence). The CDR3 is CSAPWGGDANGYTF. The CDR3 DNA follows: TGCAGTGCTCCCTGGGGAGGGGATGCAAATGGCTACACCTTC.

In this sample, this clonotype turned up many times. The V and J genes are TRBV12-3 or TRBV12-4 and TRBJ1-6; weak D call: TRBD1 (5 bases). CDR3 length: 17 residues. Trimming pared 4 bases from V and 4 bases from J, leaving 17 bases between. CDR3 residues: CASSSQAGGGYNSPLHF. The CDR3 region has the DNA TGTGCCAGCAGTTCCCAGGCCGGGGGGGGGTATAATTCACCCCTCCACTTT.

This clonotype was picked up many times. The chain is built from TRBV27 and TRBJ1-1; 7 nucleotides match TRBD1. There are 13 residues in the CDR3. Germline CDR1 reads MNHEY; CDR2 reads SMNVEV (reference sequence). V was clipped by 5 bases and J by 6 bases; unmatched bases: 6. CDR3 coding DNA: TGTGCCAGCAGTCCACAGGGGCGCGCTGAAGCTTTCTTT. The encoded protein is CASSPQGRAEAFF.

The chain recombines TRBV7-2 with TRBJ1-5; D unclear. The V and J ends lost 5 bases and 4 bases respectively, with 15 bases between them. Germline V CDR1 and CDR2: SGHTA, FQGNSA. This CDR3 region has 15 residues. Written as DNA, the CDR3 is TGTGCCAGCAGCCAAAGAGACCTGGGAAATCAGCCCCAGCATTTT. Amino acid sequence: CASSQRDLGNQPQHF.

The chain uses TRBV15 and TRBJ1-1; 7 bases are shared with TRBD1. Germline loops: CDR1 LNHNV, CDR2 YYDKDF (reference sequence). CDR3 length: 15 amino acids. The V gene end was trimmed by 5 bases and the J gene end by 1 base; junction bases not matched to a gene: 7. The CDR3 here is CATSARTGENTEAFF. In DNA, the CDR3 is TGTGCCACCAGCGCGCGGACAGGTGAGAACACTGAAGCTTTCTTT.

The rearrangement uses TRBV29-1 and TRBJ1-2; 10 nucleotides agree with TRBD1. CDR3 size: 14 residues. From germline, CDR1 is SQVTM and CDR2 ANQGSEA. The V segment lost 1 base and the J segment 3 bases; nucleotides outside the gene matches: 2. This CDR3 reads CSVEGDRGDYGYTF. The CDR3 DNA is TGCAGCGTTGAAGGGGACAGGGGTGACTATGGCTACACCTTC.

The rearrangement joins TRBV20-1 to TRBJ1-4; D is unresolved. The CDR3 contains 13 residues. Trimming removed 7 bases at V and 4 bases at J, with 13 bases between. Looked up from germline, CDR1 is DFQATT and CDR2 is SNEGSKA (reference sequence). In DNA form, the CDR3 reads TGCAGTGGTTTGGACGGAAATAATGAAAAACTGTTTTTT. Translating it yields CSGLDGNNEKLFF.

This clonotype was picked up many times. The CDR3 nucleotides read TGTGCCAGCAGTTTAATGACAGAGGGGTATACCGAGCAGTACTTC. Its translation is CASSLMTEGYTEQYF. The gene calls are TRBV12-3 or TRBV12-4 and TRBJ2-7, with D perhaps given as TRBD1 or TRBD2 (5 bases each). V was shortened by 2 bases and J by 6 bases, with 17 bases between the two germline ends. The CDR3 covers 15 residues.

The rearrangement uses TRBV20-1 and TRBJ2-5, with 8 bases identical to TRBD2. With V trimmed by 2 bases and J by 1 base, 3 bases remained unmatched. From germline, CDR1 is DFQATT and CDR2 SNEGSKA (reference sequence). The CDR3 is 14 amino acids. The CDR3: CSARLAGSQETQYF. As DNA, the CDR3 is TGCAGTGCTAGACTAGCGGGTAGCCAAGAGACCCAGTACTTC.

On this clonotype: This may come from a read error, since a much larger clone is one base off. CDR3 bases: TGTGCCAGCAGTCCCGACGGGACAGAGATTGATCAGCCCCAGCATTTT. Translating it yields CASSPDGTEIDQPQHF. The V and J genes are TRBV2 and TRBJ1-5, with 7 bases identical to TRBD1. V gave up 5 bases and J gave up 5 bases; unmatched junction bases: 12. CDR3 length equals 16 residues. Germline V gene lookup returns CDR1 SNHLY and CDR2 FYNNEI.